The TCR beta chain described here comes from a study of CD8 T cells in ankylosing spondylitis. Researchers built TCR beta libraries using quantitative 5'-RACE with molecular barcodes. TCRdb recomputed calls from the 5' RACE reads with MiXCR, one row per CDR3 protein. The sample records fewer than 500,000 distinct CDR3 sequences, about 24% being singletons. As to this clonotype: No antigen is known for it.

Germline CDR1 reads MDHEN; CDR2 reads SYDVKM. Trimming removed 5 bases from V and 7 bases from J; junction bases left unmatched: 8. The CDR3 is 14 amino acids. Broader study findings: Made up of eight highly homologous variants, a TCR beta motif appeared characteristic of ankylosing spondylitis blood. It was reported that disease-linked clones were significantly enriched in matched ankylosing spondylitis synovial fluid.

The chain recombines TRBV28 with TRBJ1-2; TRBD1 aligns across 9 bases. This receptor was obtained from a male donor with ankylosing spondylitis. The sequenced material came from blood, either unsorted or a sorted T cell fraction (not recorded which). In DNA form, the CDR3 reads TGTGCCAGCAGTCTGGGACAGGGACCTCTTGGCTACACCTTC. Protein: CASSLGQGPLGYTF.